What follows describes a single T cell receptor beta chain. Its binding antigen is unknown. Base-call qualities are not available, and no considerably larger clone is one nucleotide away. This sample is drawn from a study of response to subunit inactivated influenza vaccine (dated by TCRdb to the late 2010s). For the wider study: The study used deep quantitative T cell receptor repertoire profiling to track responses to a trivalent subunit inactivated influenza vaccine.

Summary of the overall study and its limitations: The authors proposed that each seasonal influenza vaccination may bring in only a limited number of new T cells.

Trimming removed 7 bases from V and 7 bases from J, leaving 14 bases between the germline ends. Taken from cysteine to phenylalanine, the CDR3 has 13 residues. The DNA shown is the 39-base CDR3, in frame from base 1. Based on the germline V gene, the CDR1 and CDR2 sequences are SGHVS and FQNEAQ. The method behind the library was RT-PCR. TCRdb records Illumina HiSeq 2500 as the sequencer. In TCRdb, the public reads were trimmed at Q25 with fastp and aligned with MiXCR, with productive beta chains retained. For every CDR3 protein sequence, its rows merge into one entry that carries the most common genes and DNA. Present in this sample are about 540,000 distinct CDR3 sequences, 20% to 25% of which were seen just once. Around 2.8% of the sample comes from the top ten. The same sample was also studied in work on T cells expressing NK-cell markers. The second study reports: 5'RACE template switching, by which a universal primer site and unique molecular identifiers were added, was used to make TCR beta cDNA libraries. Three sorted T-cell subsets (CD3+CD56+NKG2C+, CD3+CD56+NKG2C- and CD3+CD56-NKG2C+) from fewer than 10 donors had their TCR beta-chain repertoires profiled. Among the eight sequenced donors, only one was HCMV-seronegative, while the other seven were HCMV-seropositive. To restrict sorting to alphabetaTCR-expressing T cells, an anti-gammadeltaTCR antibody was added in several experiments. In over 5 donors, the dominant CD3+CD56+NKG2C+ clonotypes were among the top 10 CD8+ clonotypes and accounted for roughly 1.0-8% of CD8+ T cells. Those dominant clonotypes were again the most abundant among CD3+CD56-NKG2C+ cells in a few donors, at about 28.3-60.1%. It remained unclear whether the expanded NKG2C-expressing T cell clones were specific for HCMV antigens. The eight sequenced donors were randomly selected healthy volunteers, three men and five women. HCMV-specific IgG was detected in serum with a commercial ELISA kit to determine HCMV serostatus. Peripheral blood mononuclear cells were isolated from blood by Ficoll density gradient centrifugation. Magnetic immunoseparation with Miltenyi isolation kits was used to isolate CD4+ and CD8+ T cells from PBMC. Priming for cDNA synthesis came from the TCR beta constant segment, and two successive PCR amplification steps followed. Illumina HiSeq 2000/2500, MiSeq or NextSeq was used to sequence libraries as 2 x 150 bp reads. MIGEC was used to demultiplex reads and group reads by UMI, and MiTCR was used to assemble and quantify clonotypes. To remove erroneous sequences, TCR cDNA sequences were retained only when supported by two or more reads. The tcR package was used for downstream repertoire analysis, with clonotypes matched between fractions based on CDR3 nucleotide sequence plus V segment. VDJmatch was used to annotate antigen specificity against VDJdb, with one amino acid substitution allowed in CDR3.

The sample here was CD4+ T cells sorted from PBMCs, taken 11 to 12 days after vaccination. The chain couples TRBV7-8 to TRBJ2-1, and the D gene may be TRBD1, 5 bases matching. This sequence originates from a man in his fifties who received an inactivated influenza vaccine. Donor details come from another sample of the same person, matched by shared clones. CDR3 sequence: CASTRRTYNEQFF. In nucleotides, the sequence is TGTGCCAGCACCCGCCGGACATATAATGAGCAGTTCTTC.